A single sample is the source of the 8 T cell receptor beta chains below, sequenced in a study of shared clonotypes between healthy human individuals. Data came from immunoSEQ multiplex PCR; TCRdb stores just in-frame clones and leaves some out. The repertoire has about 380,000 clones, about 97% of them found once; the top ten carry around 0.3%. Sequencing was carried out using memory CD8+ T cells sorted from blood. Subset meaning: CD45RO+ cells pooled with CCR7-negative TemRA cells. The receptors were gathered from a man aged 25-45 years in good health.

CDR3 sequence reads: CSARIVGEQYF. The DNA for the CDR3 is TGCAGTGCTAGAATTGTTGGGGAGCAGTACTTC. This chain connects TRBV20-1 to TRBJ2-5; TRBD2 might be the D (5 bases). CDR1 is DFQATT and CDR2 is SNEGSKA in the germline V gene (reference sequence). The CDR3 spans 11 residues. The V end was cut by 2 bases, the J end by 11 bases, with 12 bases between.

This chain's CDR3 is CASRTGGSGANVLTF. DNA of the CDR3: TGTGCCAGCAGGACAGGGGGCTCTGGGGCCAACGTCCTGACTTTC. The gene calls are TRBV2 and TRBJ2-6, with TRBD1 identical over 9 bases. The CDR3 extends over 15 amino acids. Germline V gene sequence: CDR1 SNHLY, CDR2 FYNNEI. V dropped 6 bases and J dropped 0; count of bases not matched to a gene: 0.

The J gene is TRBJ2-5, the V gene TRBV28; D tentatively reads TRBD1 or TRBD2 (6 bases each). The CDR3 is 13 residues long. Trimming cost V 6 bases and J 5 bases, with 13 bases left between them. From germline, CDR1 is MDHEN and CDR2 SYDVKM. The CDR3 loop reads CASRVGAGETQYF. The CDR3 bases are TGTGCCAGCAGAGTGGGGGCGGGGGAGACCCAGTACTTC.

The V call is TRBV9, the J call TRBJ2-7; 15 positions agree with TRBD2. This CDR3 region has 17 residues. Germline loops: CDR1 SGDLS, CDR2 YYNGEE. The V and J ends lost 2 bases and 4 bases, in that order; junction bases with no gene match: 7. CDR3 protein: CASSVSVGLAGGYEQYF. CDR3 coding DNA: TGTGCCAGCAGCGTCAGTGTGGGACTAGCGGGAGGTTACGAGCAGTACTTC.

The chain combines TRBV9 with TRBJ2-7; D unclear. The V end lost 10 bases, the J end lost 2 bases, and 34 bases lay between the germline ends. Germline CDR1 SGDLS, CDR2 YYNGEE. This CDR3 is 19 amino acids long. This CDR3 is CAAASHISNFSRVAYEQYF. The CDR3 nucleotides read TGTGCCGCCGCCTCCCACATAAGTAATTTTTCTAGAGTTGCCTACGAGCAGTACTTC. Combining the CDR3 with reference TRBV9 and TRBJ2-7 gives the whole variable domain DSGVTQTPKHLITATGQRVTLRCSPRSGDLSVYWYQQSLDQGLQFLIQYYNGEERAKGNILERFSAQQFPDLHSELNLSSLELGDSALYFCAAASHISNFSRVAYEQYFGPGTRLTVT.

This chain links TRBV5-1 with TRBJ2-3; weak D call: TRBD1 (5 bases). The CDR3 extends over 13 amino acids. V lost 2 bases and J 6 bases, leaving 10 bases between the germline ends. The V gene's germline CDR1 is SGHRS and CDR2 YFSETQ. The CDR3 loop is CASSLLRGDTQYF. The DNA of the CDR3 is TGCGCCAGCAGCTTACTAAGGGGTGATACGCAGTATTTT.

V and J are TRBV28 and TRBJ2-7, with D possibly matching TRBD1 (6 bases). V was trimmed by 5 bases and J by 13 bases, leaving 24 bases between them. From germline, CDR1 is MDHEN and CDR2 SYDVKM. This CDR3 has 14 amino acids. In DNA, the CDR3 is TGTGCCAGCAGTGAGCCCTACAGGGTCGGACCGTCTTACTTC. Translated: CASSEPYRVGPSYF. Together with reference TRBV28 and TRBJ2-7, the CDR3 gives the full variable domain: DVKVTQSSRYLVKRTGEKVFLECVQDMDHENMFWYRQDPGLGLRLIYFSYDVKMKEKGDIPEGYSVSREKKERFSLILESASTNQTSMYLCASSEPYRVGPSYFGPGTRLTVT.

The chain couples TRBV14 to TRBJ2-7, with 13 bases matching TRBD2. CDR3 size: 13 residues. Germline V lookup: CDR1 SGHDN, CDR2 FVKESK. Trimming took 1 base from V and 9 from J; bases not matched to a gene: 0. The CDR3: CASSQGLAGGQYF. CDR3 coding DNA: TGTGCCAGCAGCCAAGGACTAGCGGGAGGGCAGTACTTC.